These T cell receptor beta chains were read from a single sample in a study of CD8 T cells in Susac syndrome. MiXCR, applied by TCRdb to the immunoSEQ multiplex PCR reads, yields one record per CDR3 protein. The top ten clones hold about 0.1% of a sample with around 190,000 distinct CDR3 sequences, 95% of them seen once. The sequencing sample was made of CD4+ T cells from PBMCs. These receptors were collected from a human donor in good health. Both conserved end residues are part of each CDR3. Fields, in order: D gene, J gene, V gene, clone size, CDR3 protein, CDR3 DNA. D genes are given only for firm matches. For some rows the clone size is stated as once, few or many, or as a class when expanded; others skip it.

-	TRBJ1-6	TRBV3-1	-	CASSQEARGSPLHF	TGTGCCAGCAGCCAAGAGGCTCGTGGTTCACCCCTCCACTTT
-	TRBJ1-5	TRBV2	-	CASSPRQLNQPQHF	TGTGCCAGCAGTCCAAGACAGTTGAATCAGCCCCAGCATTTT
-	TRBJ1-1	TRBV9	-	CASSVGVMVGNTEAFF	TGTGCCAGCAGCGTAGGGGTCATGGTCGGGAACACTGAAGCTTTCTTT
TRBD1	TRBJ1-6	TRBV19	-	CATRQGNSPLHF	TGTGCCACGAGACAGGGGAATTCACCCCTCCACTTT
-	TRBJ2-3	TRBV6-1	-	CASSRSGTASTDTQYF	TGTGCCAGCAGCCGCTCCGGGACGGCTAGCACAGATACGCAGTATTTT
-	TRBJ1-6	TRBV15	-	CATYLSSYNSPLHF	TGTGCCACCTATCTCAGCTCCTATAATTCACCCCTCCACTTT
-	TRBJ2-7	TRBV6-2/TRBV6-3	-	CASSLVSYEQYF	TGTGCCAGCAGTTTGGTCAGCTACGAGCAGTACTTC
-	TRBJ1-5	TRBV3-1	-	CASSQDDMQPQHF	TGTGCCAGCAGCCAAGATGACATGCAGCCCCAGCATTTT
-	TRBJ1-2	TRBV7-9	-	CASSLAIQGNYGYTF	TGTGCCAGCAGCCTAGCGATACAGGGAAACTATGGCTACACCTTC
-	TRBJ2-1	TRBV5-4	-	CASSLANRGQFF	TGTGCCAGCAGCTTGGCGAACCGGGGACAGTTCTTC
-	TRBJ1-5	TRBV20-1	-	CSATPGEGNQPQHF	TGCAGTGCTACTCCGGGGGAAGGCAATCAGCCCCAGCATTTT
TRBD1	TRBJ1-2	TRBV29-1	once	CSVEEQGARGYTF	TGCAGCGTTGAAGAGCAGGGGGCTCGGGGCTACACCTTC
-	TRBJ1-2	TRBV6-4	-	CASSEGAGGYTF	TGTGCCAGCAGTGAAGGGGCCGGGGGCTACACCTTC
TRBD1	TRBJ1-2	TRBV3-1	-	CASSQLDRDSGYTF	TGTGCCAGCAGCCAGCTCGACAGGGACAGTGGCTACACCTTC
-	TRBJ2-1	TRBV24-1	-	CATSDFTRASYNEQFF	TGTGCCACCAGTGATTTTACGCGGGCCTCCTACAATGAGCAGTTCTTC
-	TRBJ2-2	TRBV20-1	once	CSATGGQFIAGELFF	TGCAGTGCTACCGGGGGGCAGTTTATCGCCGGGGAGCTGTTTTTT